A selection of T cell receptor beta chains follows, all from one sample in a study of shared clonotypes between healthy human individuals. Profiled with immunoSEQ multiplex PCR; TCRdb holds only in-frame clones, not every one. The sample holds about 2.3 million clones, 85% to 95% seen once. The sample consisted of naive CD4+ T cells from PBMCs. Receptors originate from a man between 18 and 35 years old in good health. Some clones in this sample may be carry-over from other donors' samples. Each CDR3 is given with its conserved first and last residue. Fields, in order: clone size, J gene, V gene, D gene, CDR3 DNA, CDR3 protein. D genes are given only for firm matches. Size tells how often a clone was seen (once, few, many) or the class of an expanded clone, and some rows leave it out.

. | TRBJ2-7 | TRBV29-1 | TRBD2 | TGCAGCGGCGGGGGGACCTACGAGCAGTACTTC | CSGGGTYEQYF
. | TRBJ1-2 | TRBV10-3 | TRBD1 | TGTGCCATCAGGGGGCAGGGGGATGACTATGGCTACACCTTC | CAIRGQGDDYGYTF
. | TRBJ2-7 | TRBV2 | . | TGTGCCAGCAGCCAACTTGGACAGTACGAGCAGTACTTC | CASSQLGQYEQYF
. | TRBJ2-1 | TRBV5-1 | . | TGCGCCAGCAGCCCGGGGCACAGGAACTCCTACAATGAGCAGTTCTTC | CASSPGHRNSYNEQFF
. | TRBJ2-3 | TRBV28 | TRBD2 | TGTGCCAGCAGTTTGGCGGGAGCCATCACAGATACGCAGTATTTT | CASSLAGAITDTQYF
once | TRBJ1-1 | TRBV28 | TRBD1 | TGTGCCAGCAGCCCCAGGGCCCTGTGGACAGGGAACACTGAAGCTTTCTTT | CASSPRALWTGNTEAFF
. | TRBJ2-1 | TRBV5-1 | . | TGCGCCAGCAGTCTGGGTTTATCCTACAATGAGCAGTTCTTC | CASSLGLSYNEQFF
. | TRBJ2-1 | TRBV7-2 | . | TGTGCCAGCAGCTTAGGGGGTGTTCTAGGGGCAGATGAGCAGTTCTTC | CASSLGGVLGADEQFF
once | TRBJ2-7 | TRBV5-1 | . | TGCGCCAGCAGCTTGGCCTCTGGGCTCTCCTACGAGCAGTACTTC | CASSLASGLSYEQYF
. | TRBJ2-3 | TRBV7-3 | . | TGTGCCAGCAGCAGCGGAAACACAGATACGCAGTATTTT | CASSSGNTDTQYF
. | TRBJ2-7 | TRBV11-2 | . | TGTGCCAGCAGCTTTACGACGCCCGGCTACGAGCAGTACTTC | CASSFTTPGYEQYF
. | TRBJ2-7 | TRBV27 | . | TGTGCCAGCAGTCCAAATGACAGGCGCAGATCCTACGAGCAGTACTTC | CASSPNDRRRSYEQYF
. | TRBJ2-3 | TRBV27 | TRBD2 | TGTGCCAGCAGTCCCCTAGGGAAGCGGGAGGGCCTCACAGATACGCAGTATTTT | CASSPLGKREGLTDTQYF
once | TRBJ2-2 | TRBV6-6 | TRBD2 | TGTGCCAGCAGTTCCCTAGCGGGCAACACCGGGGAGCTGTTTTTT | CASSSLAGNTGELFF
once | TRBJ2-3 | TRBV5-1 | . | TGCGCCAGCAGCTTGGAACCCGGGCCATATAGCACAGATACGCAGTATTTT | CASSLEPGPYSTDTQYF
. | TRBJ2-3 | TRBV5-4 | . | TGTGCCAGCAGCCGAATTCCAGGCGGAGATACGCAGTATTTT | CASSRIPGGDTQYF
once | TRBJ2-7 | TRBV5-1 | TRBD2 | TGCGCCAGCAGCCCCAGGACTAGCGGGAGATTTTACGAGCAGTACTTC | CASSPRTSGRFYEQYF
. | TRBJ1-1 | TRBV6-5 | . | TGTGCCAGCAGTTACGGGGGGGTGAACACTGAAGCTTTCTTT | CASSYGGVNTEAFF
. | TRBJ2-1 | TRBV6-4 | . | TGTGCCAGCTCTGGCTCTCACAATGAGCAGTTCTTC | CASSGSHNEQFF
. | TRBJ2-7 | TRBV5-4 | TRBD1 | TGTGCCAGCAGCTTGGGGACAGGGGGTCGCTACGAGCAGTACTTC | CASSLGTGGRYEQYF
. | TRBJ2-3 | TRBV28 | . | TGTGCCAGCACCCCACCTGCGGGGGCCCTTAACACAGATACGCAGTATTTT | CASTPPAGALNTDTQYF
. | TRBJ2-7 | TRBV5-1 | TRBD2 | TGCGCCAGCAGCCACACTAGCGGGGTGATGGGCGAGCAGTACTTC | CASSHTSGVMGEQYF
. | TRBJ1-5 | TRBV6-1 | . | TGTGCCAGCAGTGATGCCCACCACGGTTATCAGCCCCAGCATTTT | CASSDAHHGYQPQHF
. | TRBJ1-3 | TRBV28 | TRBD1 | TGTGCCAGCAGTGACAGGGTGGCAAACACCATATATTTT | CASSDRVANTIYF
. | TRBJ2-1 | TRBV27 | . | TGTGCCAGCACCCCGAGGAGGGTAAGAGACTCTGAGCAGTTCTTC | CASTPRRVRDSEQFF
. | TRBJ1-1 | TRBV28 | . | TGTGCCAGCAGTTTAGATGGCAGGGCCCGAGGAGGAGCTTTCTTT | CASSLDGRARGGAFF
. | TRBJ1-3 | TRBV7-2 | TRBD1 | TGTGCCAGCAGCTTCGCAGGGGGCTCAGGAAACACCATATATTTT | CASSFAGGSGNTIYF
. | TRBJ2-3 | TRBV28 | . | TGTGCCAGCAGTTCCTCAGGGGATTACACAGATACGCAGTATTTT | CASSSSGDYTDTQYF
. | TRBJ1-4 | TRBV7-3 | TRBD1 | TGTGCCAGCAGCTCCTCCGGGACAGGGCGGGAAAAACTGTTTTTT | CASSSSGTGREKLFF
. | TRBJ1-1 | TRBV6-6 | . | TGTGCCAGCTCTCCTATGAACACTGAAGCTTTCTTT | CASSPMNTEAFF
. | TRBJ1-2 | TRBV19 | . | TGTGCCAGTAGTATAGACCCTACTTGGGAGTCTGGTGGCTACACCTTC | CASSIDPTWESGGYTF
. | TRBJ2-7 | TRBV29-1 | . | TGCAGCGTTGGAAGCTTACTAGGGGCCTACGAGCAGTACTTC | CSVGSLLGAYEQYF
. | TRBJ2-7 | TRBV5-6 | . | TGTGCCAGCACTCGGACATCCTCCTACGAGCAGTACTTC | CASTRTSSYEQYF
. | TRBJ1-1 | TRBV6-6 | . | TGTGCCAGCAACTGGGGGGTGTCGGAGAACACTGAAGCTTTCTTT | CASNWGVSENTEAFF
. | TRBJ2-7 | TRBV2 | TRBD1 | TGTGCCAGCAGTGACCTGGACAGGGCTGGCTCCTACGAGCAGTACTTC | CASSDLDRAGSYEQYF
few | TRBJ1-5 | TRBV4-2 | . | TGTGCCAGCAGCTTCCGGGACACTTATCAGCCCCAGCATTTT | CASSFRDTYQPQHF
. | TRBJ2-2 | TRBV6-5 | . | TGTGCCAGCAACATATTCGCCGGGCCGGGGGAGCTGTTTTTT | CASNIFAGPGELFF
few | TRBJ1-1 | TRBV5-1 | . | TGCGCCAGCCGGGAGGGCAGGGACCTGAACACTGAAGCTTTCTTT | CASREGRDLNTEAFF
. | TRBJ1-3 | TRBV18 | . | TGTGCCAGCTCACCAGGGGTAGCTGGAAACACCATATATTTT | CASSPGVAGNTIYF
. | TRBJ1-3 | TRBV19 | . | TGTGCCAGTGGATATTCTGGGGCGTTCTCTGGAAACACCATATATTTT | CASGYSGAFSGNTIYF
. | TRBJ2-5 | TRBV9 | . | TGTGCCAGCAGCGAAACCGGGACAATGGAGACCCAGTACTTC | CASSETGTMETQYF
. | TRBJ2-7 | TRBV10-3 | . | TGTGCCATCAGCCCAAGAGCGGGCGCGACCTACGAGCAGTACTTC | CAISPRAGATYEQYF
. | TRBJ2-1 | TRBV19 | . | TGTGCCAGTAGTAATACCGGGCCCGGGTATGAGCAGTTCTTC | CASSNTGPGYEQFF
. | TRBJ2-1 | TRBV28 | . | TGTGCCAGCAGTCTCTCCAGGGCTGCGGGTGAGAATGAGCAGTTCTTC | CASSLSRAAGENEQFF
. | TRBJ2-1 | TRBV18 | TRBD2 | TGTGCCAGCTCACCACCCTTGGGGGGGATGCTCATTGAGCAGTTCTTC | CASSPPLGGMLIEQFF
. | TRBJ2-3 | TRBV6-5 | TRBD1 | TGTGCCAGCCGATCGACAGGGGGCACAGATACGCAGTATTTT | CASRSTGGTDTQYF
few | TRBJ2-7 | TRBV28 | . | TGTGCCAGCAGTCTCCGGGACAAGGCGACCGACGAGCAGTACTTC | CASSLRDKATDEQYF
. | TRBJ2-1 | TRBV28 | . | TGTGCCAGCCTTGAATCGGGGGCAAGAGGTGAGCAGTTCTTC | CASLESGARGEQFF
. | TRBJ2-1 | TRBV7-9 | TRBD2 | TGTGCCAGCAGCTTAGTGTCTAGCGGGAGTAATGAGCAGTTCTTC | CASSLVSSGSNEQFF
. | TRBJ2-7 | TRBV9 | TRBD2 | TGTGCCAGCAGCGTGGGGGGACCGGGAGGGTACTACGAGCAGTACTTC | CASSVGGPGGYYEQYF
. | TRBJ1-2 | TRBV15 | . | TGTGCCACCAGCAGAGCGGCTAACTATGGCTACACCTTC | CATSRAANYGYTF
. | TRBJ1-2 | TRBV5-1 | . | TGCGCCAGCAGCTTGGTGGGGGGCGGCTACACCTTC | CASSLVGGGYTF
. | TRBJ1-2 | TRBV5-1 | . | TGCGCCAGCAGCTTGGAGTCGGGCTATGGCTACACCTTC | CASSLESGYGYTF
. | TRBJ1-2 | TRBV6-5 | . | TGTGCCAGCAGCTTACTTGGGGGAGCGGATGGCTACACCTTC | CASSLLGGADGYTF